This TCR beta chain was captured in a study of T cell repertoires in cytomegalovirus infection. Study as a whole: Recently identified HLA-C-restricted and well-studied HLA-B-restricted CMV epitopes were used. In public TCR beta signatures, there were indications of both CMV infection and matching HLA type. General study results and limits: The study identified carriers of CMV plus the relevant HLA from cumulative public TCR beta family frequency. The study found HLA-C-restricted CMV-specific TCR beta clonotypes dominating the ex vivo response.

From germline, CDR1 is MNHNS and CDR2 SASEGT. The CDR3 contains 12 residues. V dropped 10 bases and J dropped 7 bases, with 13 bases sitting between them. As concerns this clonotype: Its target is unknown.

TCRdb recomputed calls from the reads with MiXCR, one row per CDR3 protein. In the table there are approximately 600,000 distinct CDR3 sequences, around 40% of which are singletons. This clonotype was sampled from a human donor in good health (CMV status not recorded). Some clones in this sample may be carry-over from other donors' samples. The chain carries TRBV6-1 and TRBJ2-2; D perhaps matches TRBD1 (5 bases). The source was cultured PBMCs, collected from culture after CMV antigen stimulation. CDR3 sequence (DNA): TGTGCCACCCACCAGGGAATCGGGGAGCTGTTTTTT. Protein: CATHQGIGELFF.